A single sample gave rise to the 28 T cell receptor beta chains below, sequenced in a study of lymphopenia after photon versus proton radiotherapy. Profiling relied on immunoSEQ multiplex PCR, and the TCRdb table lists in-frame clones only, not all of them. The data show 25,000 to 30,000 clones, around four fifths seen once. The sequenced sample was peripheral blood, obtained from a patient treated with photon-based radiotherapy. The receptors shown here come from a woman aged 45-65 years with pancreatic cancer.

The genes are TRBV7-2 and TRBJ2-3; 12 bases match TRBD2. The CDR3 extends over 16 amino acids. With V trimmed by 5 bases and J by 2 bases, 5 bases remained unmatched. The V gene's germline CDR1 is SGHTA and CDR2 FQGNSA. CDR3 region: CASSVGLAGLTDTQYF. Written as DNA, the CDR3 is TGTGCCAGCAGCGTGGGACTAGCGGGCCTCACAGATACGCAGTATTTT.

The J gene is TRBJ2-2, the V gene TRBV5-1; the D is unclear. Germline V gene lookup returns CDR1 SGHRS and CDR2 YFSETQ. The CDR3 is 13 amino acids. V lost 5 bases to trimming and J lost 4 bases, with 9 bases between them. The CDR3 DNA is TGCGCCAGCAGTCAGGATCCCACCGGGGAGCTGTTTTTT. This translates into CASSQDPTGELFF.

The genes are TRBV28 and TRBJ1-1, with D possibly matching TRBD1 (6 bases). The CDR3 runs to 14 residues. Trimming left V 7 bases short and J 5 bases short, with 17 bases between. Germline lookup yields CDR1 MDHEN and CDR2 SYDVKM. The CDR3: CASISRQVWTEAFF. CDR3 bases: TGTGCCAGCATCTCTAGACAGGTTTGGACTGAAGCTTTCTTT.

This sequence joins TRBV28 and TRBJ1-6; possible D gene TRBD1, 5 bases. The CDR3 runs 14 residues. Germline V gene data show CDR1 as MDHEN and CDR2 as SYDVKM. Deletions cut 1 base from V and 8 bases from J, with 9 bases between. CDR3 bases: TGTGCCAGCAGTTTATACAGGTTCGATTCACCCCTCCACTTT. It codes for CASSLYRFDSPLHF.

The chain uses TRBV11-3 and TRBJ2-1, with TRBD2 matching over 7 bases. This CDR3 comprises 12 residues. Germline V gene data show CDR1 as SGHNT and CDR2 as YENEEA. After removal of 0 bases from V and 13 bases from J, the junction contained 3 bases not matched to a gene. The CDR3 nucleotides are TGTGCCAGCAGCTTAGACAGCGGGAAACAGTTCTTC. Its translation: CASSLDSGKQFF.

With regard to this clone: Different DNA sequences within this sample yield the same CDR3. The chain joins TRBV7-8 to TRBJ2-5; the D gene is possibly TRBD2 (6 bases). Trimming removed 5 bases from V and 3 bases from J, with 10 bases in between. Germline CDR1 and CDR2: SGHVS and FQNEAQ. The CDR3 totals 13 residues. CDR3 DNA sequence: TGTGCCAGCAGCCCGCCGGGGGAAGAGACCCAGTACTTC. It yields the protein CASSPPGEETQYF.

The chain couples TRBV7-3 to TRBJ1-1; possibly TRBD1 for D (6 bases). CDR3 size: 14 residues. V lost 5 bases and J lost 4, with 14 bases in between. Germline assignment: CDR1 SGHTA and CDR2 FQGTGA. The chain's CDR3 is CASSPDGGATEAFF. DNA of the CDR3: TGTGCCAGCAGCCCCGATGGGGGGGCCACTGAAGCTTTCTTT. The variable domain in full, completed from reference TRBV7-3 and TRBJ1-1, reads GAGVSQTPSNKVTEKGKYVELRCDPISGHTALYWYRQSLGQGPEFLIYFQGTGAADDSGLPNDRFFAVRPEGSVSTLKIQRTERGDSAVYLCASSPDGGATEAFFGQGTRLTVV.

The chain carries TRBV6-1 and TRBJ1-2, with D unclear. Trimming pared 1 base from V and 4 bases from J, leaving 13 bases between. Germline V gene sequence: CDR1 MNHNS, CDR2 SASEGT. The CDR3 totals 15 residues. CDR3 region: CASSEEETSFYGYTF. Here the CDR3 DNA reads TGTGCCAGCAGTGAAGAGGAGACAAGTTTCTATGGCTACACCTTC.

This chain connects TRBV7-2 to TRBJ2-3, with D perhaps given as TRBD1 or TRBD2 (7 bases each). The CDR3 covers 15 residues. The V gene's germline CDR1 is SGHTA and CDR2 FQGNSA. V was trimmed by 5 bases and J by 7 bases, leaving 19 bases between them. The CDR3 here is CASSQGGSVVNTQYF. The CDR3, as DNA: TGTGCCAGCAGCCAGGGGGGGAGTGTCGTGAATACGCAGTATTTT.

The J gene is TRBJ2-1, the V gene TRBV10-3; unclear D gene. Trimming took off 10 bases at V and 7 bases at J, with 11 bases between the two ends. The CDR3 contains 11 residues. Germline loops: CDR1 ENHRY, CDR2 SYGVKD. The CDR3 nucleotides read TGTGCCACCTCCCAATCAAATGAGCAGTTCTTC. It codes for CATSQSNEQFF.

V usage is TRBV7-2 and J usage is TRBJ1-4; D is undetermined. The CDR3 is 13 residues long. Germline V lookup: CDR1 SGHTA, CDR2 FQGNSA. Trimming cost V 2 bases and J 8 bases, with 9 bases left between them. CDR3 amino acids: CASSLKVGEKLFF. The CDR3 region has the DNA TGTGCCAGCAGCTTAAAGGTTGGGGAAAAACTGTTTTTT.

V usage is TRBV19 and J usage is TRBJ1-1; maybe TRBD1 (6 bases). This CDR3 is built from 13 residues. CDR1 and CDR2 (germline): LNHDA, SQIVND (reference sequence). Deletions cut 1 base from V and 11 bases from J, with 14 bases between. The CDR3 protein is CASSIGGGARAFF. The DNA of the CDR3 is TGTGCCAGTAGTATAGGAGGGGGGGCGCGGGCTTTCTTT.

Note on this clone: The sample has other DNA sequences that encode this CDR3 too. V and J are TRBV5-1 and TRBJ2-5, with 8 bases aligning to TRBD1. The length of the CDR3 is 14 residues. Trimming at V came to 4 bases and at J to 3 bases, leaving 5 bases not matched to a gene. CDR1 is SGHRS, CDR2 YFSETQ, per germline. The CDR3 DNA is TGCGCCAGCAGCCTGGGACAGGAGGAAGAGACCCAGTACTTC. Translation: CASSLGQEEETQYF.

The J gene is TRBJ2-3, the V gene TRBV11-2; possible D gene TRBD2, 6 bases. V was shortened by 0 bases and J by 5 bases, with 15 bases between the two germline ends. The CDR3 totals 16 residues. Germline-derived CDR1 and CDR2 are SGHAT and FQNNGV. DNA of the CDR3: TGTGCCAGCAGCTTAGATCTTAGTAGCGGAGGAGATACGCAGTATTTT. Encoded protein: CASSLDLSSGGDTQYF. The full variable domain, with the rest looked up from reference TRBV11-2 and TRBJ2-3, is EAGVAQSPRYKIIEKRQSVAFWCNPISGHATLYWYQQILGQGPKLLIQFQNNGVVDDSQLPKDRFSAERLKGVDSTLKIQPAKLEDSAVYLCASSLDLSSGGDTQYFGPGTRLTVL.

This chain uses TRBV7-5 with TRBJ2-3; the table's D call, TRBD2, was not checked against the DNA. TRBV7-5 is labeled a pseudogene. The CDR3 has 14 amino acids. The CDR3 is CATGGIPVTDTQYF. Here the CDR3 DNA reads TGTGCCACGGGGGGGATTCCTGTGACAGATACGCAGTATTTT.

J is TRBJ2-1 and V is TRBV5-5; TRBD1 is a possible D gene (6 bases). Germline lookup yields CDR1 SGHKS and CDR2 YYEKEE (reference sequence). Trimming left V 4 bases short and J 0 bases short, with 11 bases between. The CDR3 consists of 15 residues. DNA for the CDR3: TGTGCCAGCAGCACCGACAGGAGCTCCTACAATGAGCAGTTCTTC. This codes for CASSTDRSSYNEQFF.

This clone was detected only a few times. The chain links TRBV27 to TRBJ2-7; D is perhaps TRBD1 (5 bases). The CDR3 is 15 amino acids. V was clipped by 2 bases and J by 3 bases, with 14 bases between them. CDR1 and CDR2 (germline): MNHEY, SMNVEV (reference sequence). CDR3 protein: CASSLTSFQGYEQYF. CDR3 coding DNA: TGTGCCAGCAGTTTAACCAGTTTCCAGGGCTACGAGCAGTACTTC.

The CDR3 sequence: CASSEEPYNSPLHF. DNA for the CDR3: TGTGCCAGCAGTGAGGAGCCTTATAATTCACCCCTCCACTTT. The rearrangement links TRBV25-1 to TRBJ1-6, with unresolved D. The CDR3 runs to 14 residues. Germline CDR1 is MGHDK and CDR2 is SYGVNS. Trimming removed 3 bases from V and 4 bases from J, with 7 bases in between.

The gene calls are TRBV16 and TRBJ2-7, with 9 bases aligning to TRBD1. The germline V gene has CDR1 KGHSY and CDR2 FQNENV. V lost 4 bases to trimming and J lost 3 bases; unmatched junction nucleotides: 4. This CDR3 has 14 amino acids. The CDR3 DNA is TGTGCCAGCAGCCCACGACAGGGGGACTACGAGCAGTACTTC. Amino acids: CASSPRQGDYEQYF. Full variable domain (missing parts from reference TRBV16 and TRBJ2-7): GEEVAQTPKHLVRGEGQKAKLYCAPIKGHSYVFWYQQVLKNEFKFLISFQNENVFDETGMPKERFSAKCLPNSPCSLEIQATKLEDSAVYFCASSPRQGDYEQYFGPGTRLTVT.

This clone showed up just a few times. The chain is built from TRBV6-5 and TRBJ2-2; no firm D call. V lost 6 bases, J lost 7 bases, and 9 bases lay in between. The CDR3 extends over 12 amino acids. CDR1 and CDR2 (germline): MNHEY, SVGAGI. The CDR3 loop reads CASSVWGGELFF. The CDR3 nucleotides are TGTGCCAGCAGCGTATGGGGCGGGGAGCTGTTTTTT.

The V and J genes are TRBV5-1 and TRBJ2-2; 14 nucleotides agree with TRBD2. This CDR3 spans 18 amino acids. The V segment lost 3 bases and the J segment 6 bases; nucleotides outside the gene matches: 10. Germline V lookup: CDR1 SGHRS, CDR2 YFSETQ. The DNA for the CDR3 is TGCGCCAGCAGCTCCGGGACTAGCGGGAGAATTTTTTCCGGGGAGCTGTTTTTT. Its protein product is CASSSGTSGRIFSGELFF. The variable domain in full, completed from reference TRBV5-1 and TRBJ2-2, reads KAGVTQTPRYLIKTRGQQVTLSCSPISGHRSVSWYQQTPGQGLQFLFEYFSETQRNKGNFPGRFSGRQFSNSRSEMNVSTLELGDSALYLCASSSGTSGRIFSGELFFGEGSRLTVL.

The genes are TRBV5-4 and TRBJ1-3; no definite D call. This CDR3 comprises 15 residues. CDR1 is SGHNT and CDR2 is YYREEE in the germline V gene (reference sequence). Trimming cost V 1 base and J 3 bases, with 11 bases left between them. The CDR3 DNA is TGTGCCAGCAGCTTGAAGGCCGCTTTTGGAAACACCATATATTTT. Translating gives CASSLKAAFGNTIYF.

This chain connects TRBV5-1 to TRBJ1-2; TRBD1 matches 7 bases. The germline V gene has CDR1 SGHRS and CDR2 YFSETQ. V was pared by 4 bases and J by 7 bases, with 13 bases of the junction left unmatched. The CDR3 length is 15 residues. The chain's CDR3 is CASSDNRGGGSGYTF. In DNA form, the CDR3 reads TGCGCCAGCAGCGACAATCGAGGAGGGGGCTCTGGCTACACCTTC.

This sequence joins TRBV11-2 and TRBJ2-2; 9 positions match TRBD2. The CDR3 runs to 16 residues. The germline V gene has CDR1 SGHAT and CDR2 FQNNGV. V shed 3 bases, J shed 4 bases, and the junction held 6 bases outside the gene matches. CDR3 loop: CASSFVGAGGTGELFF. CDR3 bases: TGTGCCAGCAGCTTTGTTGGAGCGGGAGGCACCGGGGAGCTGTTTTTT.

The rearrangement uses TRBV11-2 and TRBJ2-5; D not resolved. V lost 1 base to trimming and J lost 3 bases, with 9 bases between them. Germline V gene data show CDR1 as SGHAT and CDR2 as FQNNGV. The CDR3 totals 14 residues. CDR3 residues: CASSLGAHKETQYF. CDR3 bases: TGTGCCAGCAGCTTAGGGGCGCACAAAGAGACCCAGTACTTC.

The chain recombines TRBV7-3 with TRBJ2-3; D might be TRBD1 (5 bases). Trimming left V 5 bases short and J 4 bases short, with 13 bases between. Germline CDR1 reads SGHTA; CDR2 reads FQGTGA. The CDR3 has 14 amino acids. The CDR3 loop is CASSQGLGADTQYF. Written as DNA, the CDR3 is TGTGCCAGCAGCCAAGGGCTAGGGGCAGATACGCAGTATTTT.

This chain connects TRBV6-5 to TRBJ1-2; D is unresolved. Germline assignment: CDR1 MNHEY and CDR2 SVGAGI. Trimming pared 0 bases from V and 3 bases from J, leaving 14 bases between. The CDR3 contains 16 residues. CDR3 DNA sequence: TGTGCCAGCAGTTACTCAGTATCGGGTGGGGACTATGGCTACACCTTC. Protein sequence: CASSYSVSGGDYGYTF.

The V gene is TRBV11-2, the J gene TRBJ1-3; D is unclear. Trimming cost V 1 base and J 3 bases, with 7 bases left between them. The CDR3 runs to 14 residues. In germline, CDR1 is SGHAT, CDR2 FQNNGV. Written as DNA, the CDR3 is TGTGCCAGCAGCTTAGGTGGGGTTGGAAACACCATATATTTT. Translation gives CASSLGGVGNTIYF.